This T cell receptor (beta chain) was sequenced in a study of T cells in localized non-small cell lung cancer. Findings and limits, study-wide: Peak T cell clonality was found in uninvolved adjacent lung, exceeding tumor. Investigators sequenced only a single tumor region, leaving heterogeneity possible. Patients showing higher blood T cell density tended to see longer overall survival. Median around 60 top-100 tumor clones were shared with paired adjacent lung.

V was shortened by 5 bases and J by 1 base, with 16 bases between the two germline ends. Per the germline V gene, CDR1 is SGHVS and CDR2 is FNYEAQ. The length of the CDR3 is 16 residues. The method was immunoSEQ multiplex PCR; TCRdb's version includes in-frame clones alone and lacks a portion of them. The data show about 78,000 clones, with 84% seen just once and under 3.5% held by the top ten. On this clone itself: Its antigen remains unknown.

The receptor was derived from a man aged 40 to 75 with stage I lung adenocarcinoma. This specimen was peripheral blood, taken before any cancer treatment. The chain employs TRBV7-6 and TRBJ2-3; possible D gene TRBD2, 6 bases. CDR3 sequence: CASSHRDSSGTDTQYF. CDR3 in DNA: TGTGCCAGCAGCCACCGGGACTCTTCCGGCACAGATACGCAGTATTTT.